Detailed here is one T cell receptor (beta chain). Time point here: newly diagnosed GD, antithyroid drugs for less than 3 months. Isolated PBMC RNA provided the starting material for the TCR library. The sample belongs to a study of regulatory T cells in long-lasting Graves disease. According to the study, TCR beta libraries were built with iRepertoire HTBI primers and CDR3-region Arm-PCR. TCRdb redid the calling of the multiplex PCR reads with MiXCR, one entry per CDR3 protein. The sample shows over 500,000 distinct CDR3 sequences, around 15% of them seen only once. In germline, CDR1 is SQVTM, CDR2 ANQGSEA. The CDR3 totals 13 residues. With 5 bases clipped from V and 6 bases from J, the junction kept 7 bases outside the gene matches. A further study also used this sample, focusing on T cells in Graves' hyperthyroidism and ophthalmopathy. Per that study: The HTBI primer set served for first-round RT-PCR of the TCR CDR3.

This material consisted of peripheral blood mononuclear cells (PBMCs), taken at new diagnosis, from a patient treated with antithyroid drugs. The origin of this receptor is a woman in her twenties or thirties with Graves disease. This rearrangement joins TRBV29-1 to TRBJ2-1; 7 bases agree with TRBD1. The CDR3 loop is CSVSDRLGNEQFF. CDR3 nucleotide sequence: TGCAGCGTTTCGGACAGGCTAGGCAATGAGCAGTTCTTC.